This T cell receptor beta chain originates from a study of blood T cells in healthy people across ages. Together with a sample-barcoded 5' primer, a J-beta primer mix was included in a second PCR lasting about 6 to 11 cycles. TCRdb processed the 5' RACE reads anew with MiXCR; each CDR3 protein has one entry. Counted here are about 1 million distinct CDR3 sequences, under 45% occurring once; the ten biggest clones make up about 20%. The germline gives CDR1 MNHEY, CDR2 SVGAGI. V lost 2 bases to trimming and J lost 0 bases, with 18 bases between them. The CDR3 is 18 amino acids. The chain carries TRBV6-5 and TRBJ2-3; the D call may be TRBD1 or TRBD2 (5 bases each). Sequences were obtained from blood. The source is a woman aged 55-70 years in good health. The chain's CDR3 is CASSYTRDRGISTDTQYF. The CDR3 nucleotides are TGTGCCAGCAGTTACACCCGGGACCGAGGGATTAGCACAGATACGCAGTATTTT.